Listed below are T cell receptor beta chains from one sample, sequenced in a study of cytomegalovirus exposure and HLA in healthy donors. The data were produced by immunoSEQ multiplex PCR, yet TCRdb's version contains in-frame clones alone and is incomplete. The repertoire holds 130,000 or so clones, with about 85% as singletons. The sample taken for sequencing was PBMCs. These receptors all stem from a woman aged 30 to 39 in good health and CMV-seronegative. Both conserved end residues are part of each CDR3. Fields, in order: V gene, CDR3 protein.

v_call: TRBV29-1; cdr3_aa: CSVRTAQSTYEQYF
v_call: TRBV5-1; cdr3_aa: CASSLATGGNQPQHF
v_call: TRBV4-1; cdr3_aa: CASSQDESSYNEQFF
v_call: TRBV5-1; cdr3_aa: CASSTGLAGGPSTDTQYF
v_call: TRBV6-5; cdr3_aa: CASSYSGRLEAFF
v_call: TRBV10-3; cdr3_aa: CAIGKGVSSGNTIYF
v_call: TRBV7-9; cdr3_aa: CASSHRGGLPGDTQYF
v_call: TRBV19; cdr3_aa: CASSSQQDRGTNQPQHF
v_call: TRBV6-5; cdr3_aa: CASSINRRGNQPQHF
v_call: TRBV7-9; cdr3_aa: CASSFSGSTDTQYF
v_call: TRBV7-2; cdr3_aa: CASSLEQGAGYEQYF
v_call: TRBV9; cdr3_aa: CASSFRTSGGGTDTQYF
v_call: TRBV27; cdr3_aa: CASSLGQGASRSPLHF
v_call: TRBV7-2; cdr3_aa: CASSLIPGGGEKLFF
v_call: TRBV2; cdr3_aa: CASSDLAGGSSYEQYF
v_call: TRBV5-8; cdr3_aa: CASSLVGRPNGYTF
v_call: TRBV30; cdr3_aa: CAWGTGDFYQPQHF
v_call: TRBV5-1; cdr3_aa: CASSLRLVDTEAFF
v_call: TRBV29-1; cdr3_aa: CSVAGQGRDEQFF
v_call: TRBV10-1; cdr3_aa: CASSTHRAETQYF
v_call: TRBV5-4; cdr3_aa: CASSLVGQNYGYTF
v_call: TRBV14; cdr3_aa: CASSQQGTGELFF
v_call: TRBV7-2; cdr3_aa: CASSLVQGSETQYF
v_call: TRBV11-2; cdr3_aa: CASSPGLQGVYEQYF
v_call: TRBV11-1; cdr3_aa: CASSSPRTGGKLFF
v_call: TRBV5-6; cdr3_aa: CASSTPLTGPGANVLTF
v_call: TRBV18; cdr3_aa: CASSPPGQGGEQYF
v_call: TRBV13; cdr3_aa: CASSFGGPGAPLHF
v_call: TRBV27; cdr3_aa: CASSLDRSNTEAFF
v_call: TRBV14; cdr3_aa: CASSHGTASWDEQFF
v_call: TRBV2; cdr3_aa: CASSDRQSRLQQETQYF
v_call: TRBV18; cdr3_aa: CASSGQGGWSYNEQFF
v_call: TRBV25-1; cdr3_aa: CASSESDRITDTQYF
v_call: TRBV7-8; cdr3_aa: CASSPRTGNGHEQYF
v_call: TRBV5-5; cdr3_aa: CASSVGSTGGSEAFF
v_call: TRBV11-2; cdr3_aa: CASSFVTGSTNEKLFF
v_call: TRBV30; cdr3_aa: CACSTGEKLFF
v_call: TRBV7-6; cdr3_aa: CASSSADRALSPLHF
v_call: TRBV20-1; cdr3_aa: CSASSGYEQYF
v_call: TRBV9; cdr3_aa: CASSAGQGAFGNTIYF
v_call: TRBV5-4; cdr3_aa: CASSPRWSGELFF
v_call: TRBV6-6; cdr3_aa: CASTSAGVLGQYF
v_call: TRBV11-3; cdr3_aa: CASSGEVWPGELFF
v_call: TRBV15; cdr3_aa: CATSRERFGSEAFF
v_call: TRBV5-6; cdr3_aa: CASSLSPAGVEQFF
v_call: TRBV7-2; cdr3_aa: CASSLGLAIADTQYF
v_call: TRBV12-5; cdr3_aa: CASGPPGLGGETQYF
v_call: TRBV4-3; cdr3_aa: CASSQDLMNTEAFF
v_call: TRBV4-3; cdr3_aa: CASSPSGGLRQETQYF
v_call: TRBV2; cdr3_aa: CASRGQAHSGNTIYF
v_call: TRBV7-9; cdr3_aa: CASSLGPSGGGYNEQFF
v_call: TRBV29-1; cdr3_aa: CSVLGTVLGTEAFF
v_call: TRBV9; cdr3_aa: CASSAGGKASYEQYF
v_call: TRBV7-2; cdr3_aa: CASSLAPPGTGYNEQFF
v_call: TRBV9; cdr3_aa: CASSFGQGAIYF
v_call: TRBV7-9; cdr3_aa: CASRDRGREETQYF
v_call: TRBV7-9; cdr3_aa: CASSNNRGAVGNTIYF
v_call: TRBV11-3; cdr3_aa: CASSLESGRGHGGYTF
v_call: TRBV30; cdr3_aa: CAWKIRDRRQETQYF